Listed here are 3 T cell receptor beta chains from one sample, sequenced in a study of cytomegalovirus exposure and HLA in healthy donors. Primers for the PCR totalled 60 Vbeta and 13 Jbeta. The protocol was immunoSEQ multiplex PCR, while the TCRdb copy is restricted to in-frame clones and leaves out a portion. The sample has 120,000 to 150,000 clones; more than 60% are singletons. The sequenced sample consisted of PBMCs. The receptors shown here come from a man aged 40-55 years in good health and CMV-seropositive.

The chain links TRBV12-5 to TRBJ2-5; TRBD1 matches 11 bases. Germline values: CDR1 LGHNT, CDR2 FRNRAP. This CDR3 region has 15 residues. V lost 5 bases to trimming and J lost 5 bases; unmatched junction nucleotides: 7. CDR3 sequence: CASGRTGGAMETQYF. The CDR3 DNA is TGTGCTAGTGGTCGGACAGGGGGCGCAATGGAGACCCAGTACTTC.

The chain recombines TRBV5-1 with TRBJ1-1, with TRBD1 as a possible D gene (5 bases). Trimming shortened V by 3 bases and J by 1 base, and 13 bases separated the two germline ends. Germline V gives CDR1 SGHRS, CDR2 YFSETQ. This CDR3 region has 15 residues. The CDR3 sequence: CASSSGGTANTEAFF. As DNA, the CDR3 is TGCGCCAGCAGCTCGGGGGGGACGGCGAACACTGAAGCTTTCTTT.

In its sample, this clone was seen once. The V call is TRBV7-6, the J call TRBJ2-7, with 9 bases fitting TRBD2. From germline, CDR1 is SGHVS and CDR2 FNYEAQ. The CDR3 contains 16 residues. The ends lost 2 bases at V and 2 bases at J; junction bases unmatched: 7. The CDR3 coding sequence is TGTGCCAGCAGCTTAAATGTCCCTAGCGGGACCTACGAGCAGTACTTC. The encoded protein is CASSLNVPSGTYEQYF.